This T cell receptor (beta chain) came from a study of shared clonotypes between healthy human individuals. Broader study findings: Clonotype sharing among donors was thought likely to change with sequencing depth.

This CDR3 is 17 amino acids long. Trimming took 5 bases from V and 7 from J, leaving 24 bases between them. Germline V CDR1 and CDR2: SEHNR, FQNEAQ (reference sequence). Researchers ran the assay at a deep level. The authors loaded roughly 200 ng DNA, around 32,000 T cell genomes, into sorted-subset replicate PCRs. Sequencing used immunoSEQ multiplex PCR; TCRdb keeps in-frame clones, though not all of them. This table holds about 610,000 clones, less than 98% found once. This clone showed up just once. Its antigen is undetermined. This receptor was identified in a woman aged 25 to 39 in good health. This chain uses TRBV7-9 with TRBJ2-1, with D maybe TRBD2 (7 bases). The sequenced sample was naive CD4+ T cells sorted from blood. Sample subset: CD45RA+ positively selected. In nucleotides, the CDR3 is TGTGCCAGCAGCCCTATCTTGGGGGCGGGAGACGGAAATGAGCAGTTCTTC. This sequence encodes CASSPILGAGDGNEQFF.